The 24 T cell receptor beta chains reported below all come from one sample, sequenced in a study of response to subunit inactivated influenza vaccine. A single record per CDR3 protein comes from TCRdb applying MiXCR to the RT-PCR reads. The sample contains hundreds of thousands of distinct CDR3 sequences, around a sixth of which appear only once. The sample in question was PBMCs from blood, obtained 5 days after vaccination. These receptors all come from a man aged 50-59 years who received an inactivated influenza vaccine.

This clonotype has a handful of counts. The chain couples TRBV18 to TRBJ2-5, with 10 bases fitting TRBD1. The CDR3 has 15 amino acids. Germline assignment: CDR1 KGHSH and CDR2 LQKENI. V lost 6 bases, J lost 4 bases, and 8 bases stayed unmatched. CDR3 in amino acids: CASSTTGGARETQYF. The CDR3 DNA reads TGTGCCAGCTCCACGACAGGGGGCGCGAGAGAGACCCAGTACTTC.

This clonotype has a handful of counts. The gene calls are TRBV6-5 and TRBJ1-4, with unresolved D. Germline CDR1 MNHEY, CDR2 SVGAGI. The CDR3 runs 14 residues. Deletions cut 0 bases from V and 8 bases from J, with 10 bases between. In DNA form, the CDR3 reads TGTGCCAGCAGTTACTCCCGATCGGGCGAAAAACTGTTTTTT. Amino acid sequence: CASSYSRSGEKLFF.

The rearrangement joins TRBV20-1 to TRBJ2-1; D possibly matches TRBD1 or TRBD2 (5 bases each). The germline V and J ends were trimmed by 3 bases and 8 bases, with 14 bases remaining between them. The CDR3 consists of 13 residues. Germline loops: CDR1 DFQATT, CDR2 SNEGSKA (reference sequence). CDR3 DNA: TGCAGTGCTAGTCGGTCGGGGACCCATGAGCAGTTCTTC. Its translation: CSASRSGTHEQFF.

The chain joins TRBV7-2 to TRBJ2-1; tentatively, D is TRBD2 (6 bases). Trimming pared 3 bases from V and 3 bases from J, leaving 12 bases between. The CDR3 is made up of 15 amino acids. The V gene's germline CDR1 is SGHTA and CDR2 FQGNSA. The CDR3 nucleotides read TGTACCAGCAGCTTTGGGAGTAGCGGCTACAATGAGCAGTTCTTC. This translates into CTSSFGSSGYNEQFF.

This clonotype was recorded at least ten times. This chain uses TRBV7-9 with TRBJ2-1; D is unresolved. The CDR3 runs 11 residues. CDR1 and CDR2 (germline): SEHNR, FQNEAQ (reference sequence). Trimming removed 2 bases from V and 9 bases from J, with 5 bases in between. CDR3 loop: CASSLIGEQFF. Here the CDR3 DNA reads TGTGCCAGCAGCTTAATCGGTGAGCAGTTCTTC.

This clonotype occurred once. This chain joins TRBV18 and TRBJ2-7, with a possible D match to TRBD1 (6 bases). Germline lookup yields CDR1 KGHSH and CDR2 LQKENI. V was trimmed by 3 bases and J by 0 bases, leaving 9 bases between them. The CDR3 contains 14 residues. The CDR3 loop reads CASSPDRNSYEQYF. Written as DNA, the CDR3 is TGTGCCAGCTCACCCGACAGGAACTCCTACGAGCAGTACTTC.

The CDR3 loop reads CASSLIRDGGYTF. The DNA for the CDR3 is TGCGCCAGCAGCTTGATCCGAGACGGTGGCTACACCTTC. The chain couples TRBV5-1 to TRBJ1-2; D is unclear. This CDR3 comprises 13 residues. With 1 base removed from V and 7 bases from J, the gap between germline ends came to 11 bases. The V gene's germline CDR1 is SGHRS and CDR2 YFSETQ.

CDR3 DNA: TGTGCCAGCCTCGGTAGGGCGCCCTACGAGCAGTACTTC. The encoded protein is CASLGRAPYEQYF. The gene calls are TRBV6-1 and TRBJ2-7, with unresolved D. Germline CDR1 MNHNS, CDR2 SASEGT. The CDR3 contains 13 residues. Trimming cost V 8 bases and J 2 bases, with 13 bases left between them.

The gene calls are TRBV25-1 and TRBJ2-6, with no clear D. Germline CDR1 and CDR2: MGHDK and SYGVNS. Deletions cut 1 base from V and 1 base from J, with 8 bases between. The CDR3 covers 16 residues. CDR3 protein: CASSELSSSGANVLTF. DNA of the CDR3: TGTGCCAGCAGTGAATTGTCCTCTTCTGGGGCCAACGTCCTGACTTTC.

The chain employs TRBV3-1 and TRBJ2-1; TRBD1 matches at 10 bases. Germline-derived CDR1 and CDR2 are LGHDT and YNNKEL (reference sequence). J was trimmed by 3 bases and V by 2 bases; bases with no gene match: 7. This CDR3 has 17 residues. Here the CDR3 reads CASSQFGQGVYYNEQFF. CDR3 in DNA: TGTGCCAGCAGCCAATTCGGACAGGGGGTTTACTACAATGAGCAGTTCTTC.

This chain connects TRBV18 to TRBJ2-1, with 7 bases matching TRBD2. J gave up 9 bases and V 3 bases, and 11 bases lay outside the gene matches. Germline loops: CDR1 KGHSH, CDR2 LQKENI. The CDR3 contains 15 residues. The CDR3 DNA reads as TGTGCCAGCTCACCTGTGGCAGGACCGGGGGGTGAGCAGTTCTTC. Protein product: CASSPVAGPGGEQFF.

This clonotype occurred a few times. The chain couples TRBV7-7 to TRBJ2-5; the D gene is possibly TRBD1 (5 bases). Trimming pared 0 bases from V and 4 bases from J, leaving 12 bases between. Germline loops: CDR1 SSHAT, CDR2 FNYEAQ (reference sequence). CDR3 length equals 15 residues. The CDR3 DNA reads as TGTGCCAGCAGCTTAGCGGACGACAGATTAGAGACCCAGTACTTC. Translating gives CASSLADDRLETQYF.

The chain employs TRBV2 and TRBJ1-4; D not certain. CDR1 is SNHLY and CDR2 is FYNNEI in the germline V gene. With 7 bases removed from V and 0 bases from J, the gap between germline ends came to 9 bases. The CDR3 extends over 14 amino acids. The CDR3 protein is CASKAMATNEKLFF. As DNA, the CDR3 is TGTGCCAGCAAGGCCATGGCAACTAATGAAAAACTGTTTTTT.

The rearrangement uses TRBV7-2 and TRBJ2-7, with 7 bases identical to TRBD2. The germline V gene encodes CDR1 SGHTA and CDR2 FQGNSA. The CDR3 covers 14 residues. The V and J ends lost 5 bases and 9 bases, in that order; junction bases with no gene match: 13. The CDR3 loop is CASSAVGRERGQYF. For the CDR3, the DNA is TGTGCCAGCAGCGCGGTGGGGCGGGAGAGGGGGCAGTACTTC.

This clonotype has a handful of counts. The V gene is TRBV24-1, the J gene TRBJ2-3; 16 bases fit TRBD2. CDR1 and CDR2 from the germline V gene are KGHDR and SFDVKD. CDR3 length equals 17 residues. The V and J ends lost 3 bases and 6 bases, in that order; junction bases with no gene match: 5. The CDR3 nucleotides read TGTGCCACCAGTGATGGGGGACTAGCGGGAGGGCTGGATACGCAGTATTTT. Translation gives CATSDGGLAGGLDTQYF.

The chain has TRBV5-1 and TRBJ2-5; the D gene is possibly TRBD2 (6 bases). V was cut by 0 bases and J by 1 base, with 10 bases left in between. Germline V CDR1 and CDR2: SGHRS, YFSETQ. The length of the CDR3 is 15 residues. The CDR3 coding sequence is TGCGCCAGCAGCTTGGGGGGGGTAGTCCAAGAGACCCAGTACTTC. This codes for CASSLGGVVQETQYF.

This clonotype showed up many times. The chain carries TRBV7-2 and TRBJ2-3; D unclear. The CDR3 runs 14 residues. CDR1 and CDR2 (germline): SGHTA, FQGNSA. V gave up 0 bases and J gave up 2 bases, with 6 bases separating them. CDR3 DNA: TGTGCCAGCAGCTTAGCTCGCTTCACAGATACGCAGTATTTT. This translates into CASSLARFTDTQYF.

This clonotype was recorded at least ten times. This chain joins TRBV18 and TRBJ2-4; D could derive from TRBD1 or TRBD2 (5 bases each). This CDR3 spans 15 amino acids. V gave up 5 bases and J gave up 4 bases, with 15 bases separating them. From germline, CDR1 is KGHSH and CDR2 LQKENI. The CDR3 spells CASSRDGSPKNIQYF. For the CDR3, the DNA is TGTGCCAGCTCAAGGGACGGCTCTCCAAAAAACATTCAGTACTTC.

CDR3 region: CSAIQTENEKLFF. The DNA of the CDR3 is TGCAGTGCTATTCAGACAGAGAATGAAAAACTGTTTTTT. The V and J genes are TRBV20-1 and TRBJ1-4; D is possibly TRBD1 (5 bases). Germline V gene data show CDR1 as DFQATT and CDR2 as SNEGSKA (reference sequence). V shed 4 bases and J shed 5 bases, with 11 bases lying between them. The CDR3 sequence is 13 residues long.

CDR3 sequence reads: CASSLVSSGYEQYF. The CDR3 region has the DNA TGCGCCAGCAGCTTGGTGTCTAGCGGCTACGAGCAGTACTTC. V usage is TRBV5-1 and J usage is TRBJ2-7; 7 positions agree with TRBD2. Per germline, CDR1 SGHRS and CDR2 YFSETQ. V trimming: 0 bases; J trimming: 3 bases; junction bases outside the gene matches: 3. This CDR3 has 14 residues.

About this clonotype: This may be a read error: a much more frequent sequence differs by one nucleotide. The V and J genes are TRBV7-9 and TRBJ1-1, with D perhaps TRBD1 (5 bases). The length of the CDR3 is 14 residues. Trimming shortened V by 8 bases and J by 0 bases, and 13 bases separated the two germline ends. Germline values: CDR1 SEHNR, CDR2 FQNEAQ (reference sequence). CDR3 DNA: TGTGCCAGCTGCCTCGACAGTATGAACACTGAAGCTTTCTTT. This sequence encodes CASCLDSMNTEAFF.

The chain carries TRBV20-1 and TRBJ2-2; the match to TRBD1 covers 11 bases. The V segment lost 2 bases and the J segment 5 bases; nucleotides outside the gene matches: 7. The CDR3 is 16 amino acids. CDR1 is DFQATT, CDR2 SNEGSKA, per germline (reference sequence). DNA for the CDR3: TGCAGTGCTAGACCCTCCGGGACAGGGGGAACCGGGGAGCTGTTTTTT. This sequence encodes CSARPSGTGGTGELFF.

This clonotype was counted a few times. The chain uses TRBV5-1 and TRBJ2-1, with a tentative D call TRBD2 (6 bases). Germline V gene data show CDR1 as SGHRS and CDR2 as YFSETQ. Deletions cut 3 bases from V and 4 bases from J, with 14 bases between. The CDR3 has 15 amino acids. The CDR3 nucleotides read TGCGCCAGCAGCTCTGGGGGGTTCGGATACAATGAGCAGTTCTTC. This codes for CASSSGGFGYNEQFF.

This clonotype was seen more than once but under ten times. This sequence joins TRBV6-1 and TRBJ2-2; 7 bases fit TRBD1. The V gene's germline CDR1 is MNHNS and CDR2 SASEGT. Germline trimming cut 9 bases from V and 8 bases from J; bases unmatched to any gene: 6. The CDR3 sequence is 12 residues long. In DNA form, the CDR3 reads TGTGCCAGAACAGGGGTGGCGGGGGAGCTGTTTTTT. Translation: CARTGVAGELFF.